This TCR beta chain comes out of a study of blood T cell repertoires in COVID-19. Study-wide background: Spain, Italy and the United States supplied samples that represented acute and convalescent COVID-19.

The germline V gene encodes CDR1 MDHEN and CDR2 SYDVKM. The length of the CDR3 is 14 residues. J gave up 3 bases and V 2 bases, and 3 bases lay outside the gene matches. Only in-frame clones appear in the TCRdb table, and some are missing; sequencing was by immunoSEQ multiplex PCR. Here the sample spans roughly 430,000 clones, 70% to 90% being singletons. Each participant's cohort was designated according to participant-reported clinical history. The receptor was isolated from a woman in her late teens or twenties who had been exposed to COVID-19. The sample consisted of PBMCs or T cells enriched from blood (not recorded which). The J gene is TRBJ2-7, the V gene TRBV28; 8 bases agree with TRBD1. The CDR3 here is CASSLRGQDYEQYF. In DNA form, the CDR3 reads TGTGCCAGCAGTTTACGGGGACAGGACTACGAGCAGTACTTC.